Given below is one TCR beta chain in context. What it recognizes is unknown. The record originates from a study of T cell repertoires in cytomegalovirus infection. Regarding the study as a whole: Across the ex vivo response, the dominant clonotypes were HLA-C-restricted CMV-specific TCR beta clonotypes.

The CDR3 runs 14 residues. CDR1 is LNHDA and CDR2 is SQIVND in the germline V gene (reference sequence). V lost 5 bases to trimming and J lost 1 base, with 11 bases between them. TCRdb recomputed calls from the reads with MiXCR, one row per CDR3 protein. The table lists 110,000 or so distinct CDR3 sequences, 30% of them singletons. This sequence originates from a human donor in good health (CMV status not recorded). Some clones in this sample may be carry-over from other donors' samples. The V and J genes are TRBV19 and TRBJ1-1; D may be TRBD1 (5 bases). The specimen comprised CD8+ T cells from cultured PBMCs, sampled from culture after CMV antigen stimulation. The CDR3 nucleotides read TGTGCCAGTAGTTTGTGGGACCCGAACACTGAAGCTTTCTTT. Translated, it gives CASSLWDPNTEAFF.